This is a list of T cell receptor beta chains from one sample in a study of blood T cell repertoires in COVID-19. The method was immunoSEQ multiplex PCR; TCRdb's version includes in-frame clones alone and lacks a portion of them. Found here are 25,000 to 35,000 clones, about 91% of them singletons; the top ten hold 28%. Sequencing input: peripheral blood. The receptors here all came from a man aged 80 or over with acute or convalescent COVID-19. The CDR3 runs from the conserved cysteine through the conserved F or W. Each record gives: CDR3 length, D gene, clone size, V gene, J gene, CDR3 DNA, CDR3 protein. A D gene is named only where the DNA matches it firmly. Not all rows give a size; the values are once, few, many and, for expanded clones, a class.

15	NA	NA	TRBV6-5	TRBJ2-5	TGTGCCAGCAAGCAGGGTGGGCAGGGGAGAGAGACCCAGTACTTC	CASKQGGQGRETQYF
15	TRBD1	few	TRBV6-5	TRBJ2-2	TGTGCCAGCAGTTACACCGGGACAGGGATCGGGGAGCTGTTTTTT	CASSYTGTGIGELFF
17	TRBD2	NA	TRBV11-2	TRBJ2-1	TGTGCCAGCAGCTCACCGGGACTAGCGGGAGCCGAAGATGAGCAGTTCTTC	CASSSPGLAGAEDEQFF
16	TRBD2	NA	TRBV10-2	TRBJ2-2	TGCGCCAGCAGTACTAGCGGGAGGATCATCACCGGGGAGCTGTTTTTT	CASSTSGRIITGELFF
16	TRBD2	once	TRBV30	TRBJ2-7	TGTGCCTGGAGTGTACGCCCACTAGCGGACCGCTACGAGCAGTACTTC	CAWSVRPLADRYEQYF
19	NA	NA	TRBV5-1	TRBJ1-6	TGCGCCAGCAGCTTGTACGCGGTGGACTCCAGCTCCTATAATTCACCCCTCCACTTT	CASSLYAVDSSSYNSPLHF
15	TRBD1	NA	TRBV2	TRBJ2-2	TGTGCCAGCACCCTCGACAGGGGTGGCACCGGGGAGCTGTTTTTT	CASTLDRGGTGELFF
16	NA	NA	TRBV12-2	TRBJ2-1	TGTGCAAGTCGCCCCGGGACATCTAGCTCCTACAATGAGCAGTTCTTC	CASRPGTSSSYNEQFF
13	NA	NA	TRBV20-1	TRBJ1-2	TGCAGTGCTGGTGCGGGACTTGAATCGGGCTACACCTTC	CSAGAGLESGYTF
15	TRBD1	NA	TRBV15	TRBJ1-1	TGTGCCACCAGCAGAGGTACAGGGGGAGGCACTGAAGCTTTCTTT	CATSRGTGGGTEAFF
12	NA	NA	TRBV18	TRBJ1-4	TGTGCCAGCTCCCCGAGATCTGAAAAACTGTTTTTT	CASSPRSEKLFF
18	TRBD1	NA	TRBV29-1	TRBJ1-1	TGCAGCGACGCCCAATATAAACAGGGGTCCCTCCTGAACACTGAAGCTTTCTTT	CSDAQYKQGSLLNTEAFF
14	NA	NA	TRBV6-1	TRBJ1-5	TGTGCCAGCAGTGACGCGACAAAAGATCAGCCCCAGCATTTT	CASSDATKDQPQHF
14	NA	NA	TRBV6-5	TRBJ2-3	TGTGCCAGCACAGGAGGCGGGACGACAGATACGCAGTATTTT	CASTGGGTTDTQYF
12	NA	NA	TRBV28	TRBJ1-5	TGTGCCAGCAGCTTTTCGGGTCAGCCCCAGCATTTT	CASSFSGQPQHF
14	NA	NA	TRBV14	TRBJ1-6	TGTGCCAGCAGTAAAGCAGGGGACGGATCACCCCTCCACTTT	CASSKAGDGSPLHF
15	TRBD1	few	TRBV3-1/TRBV3-2	TRBJ2-2	TGTGCCAGCAGCCAATTGACAGGGACGGGCGGGGAGCTGTTTTTT	CASSQLTGTGGELFF
16	TRBD1	NA	TRBV5-1	TRBJ1-3	TGCGCCAGCAGCTTTGCGGGACAGGGGTCTGGAAACACCATATATTTT	CASSFAGQGSGNTIYF
17	TRBD1	NA	TRBV24-1	TRBJ2-3	TGTGCCACCAGCTCGTACAGGGGGCCAGGGAGCACAGATACGCAGTATTTT	CATSSYRGPGSTDTQYF
11	TRBD2	NA	TRBV6-5	TRBJ2-2	TGTGCCAGCGGGGGGGTCCGGGAGCTGTTTTTT	CASGGVRELFF
14	NA	NA	TRBV4-1	TRBJ1-1	TGCGCCAGCAGCCCCTATAATCCCGCGCCTGAAGCTTTCTTT	CASSPYNPAPEAFF
16	TRBD2	NA	TRBV19	TRBJ2-1	TGTGCCAGTAGTATAGATCTAGCGGGAGTCTACAATGAGCAGTTCTTC	CASSIDLAGVYNEQFF
13	NA	NA	TRBV6-5	TRBJ1-3	TGTGCCAGCACCTGGGGGGCTGGAAACACCATATATTTT	CASTWGAGNTIYF
15	NA	NA	TRBV19	TRBJ1-1	TGTGCCAGTAGTATTGGAAGGCAGGGTAGGGCTGAAGCTTTCTTT	CASSIGRQGRAEAFF
12	NA	NA	TRBV2	TRBJ2-1	TGTGCCAGCAACCGGGAGTCTGGTGAGCAGTTCTTC	CASNRESGEQFF
14	NA	NA	TRBV30	TRBJ1-5	TGTGCCTGGAGTGTAGCTGGGGGCGAGGTGCCCCAGCATTTT	CAWSVAGGEVPQHF
17	TRBD2	NA	TRBV7-9	TRBJ2-7	TGTGCCAGCAGCTTAGGGCTACGGACTAGCGGACGCTACGAGCAGTACTTC	CASSLGLRTSGRYEQYF
17	TRBD1	NA	TRBV7-9	TRBJ1-4	TGTGCCAGCAGCTTTGGACAGGGCCTCGAGGGGGGTGAAAAACTGTTTTTT	CASSFGQGLEGGEKLFF
14	NA	NA	TRBV28	TRBJ1-4	TGTGCCAGCAGTGGGGCAGGGTTTGATGAAAAACTGTTTTTT	CASSGAGFDEKLFF
13	NA	NA	TRBV27	TRBJ2-6	TGTGCCAGCAGTACGGGACATGAAGGCGTCCTGACTTTC	CASSTGHEGVLTF
11	NA	NA	TRBV2	TRBJ1-1	TGTGCCAGCGGGGGGGATACTGAAGCTTTCTTT	CASGGDTEAFF
14	TRBD1	NA	TRBV18	TRBJ2-3	TGTGCCAGCTCACCGGGACAGGTGGCAGGTACGCAGTATTTT	CASSPGQVAGTQYF
14	TRBD1	NA	TRBV9	TRBJ2-7	TGTGCCAGCAGCGTCGACAGGGGCCCCTACGAGCAGTACTTC	CASSVDRGPYEQYF
12	NA	NA	TRBV10-3	TRBJ2-7	TGTGCCATCAGTGAGCAGGGGTGGGTGCAGTACTTC	CAISEQGWVQYF
16	NA	NA	TRBV19	TRBJ1-1	TGTGCCAGTAGTAAAACAGGGCTGGGGAAGAACACTGAAGCTTTCTTT	CASSKTGLGKNTEAFF
13	NA	once	TRBV5-1	TRBJ1-5	TGCGCCAGCAGCCTGGCTGGCAATCAGCCCCAGCATTTT	CASSLAGNQPQHF
17	NA	NA	TRBV27	TRBJ2-2	TGTGCCACCATCTTGCTAAGGGGGACGGGAAACACCGGGGAGCTGTTTTTT	CATILLRGTGNTGELFF
14	NA	NA	TRBV7-8	TRBJ1-1	TGTGCCAGCAGCTCCCGGGAGGGGAACACTGAAGCTTTCTTT	CASSSREGNTEAFF
14	NA	NA	TRBV5-8	TRBJ1-5	TGTGCCAGCAGCTTGGGGCAGAGGGCTCAGCCCCAGCATTTT	CASSLGQRAQPQHF
12	NA	NA	TRBV5-1	TRBJ1-3	TGCGCCAGCAGCCCAGGGGGAAACACCATATATTTT	CASSPGGNTIYF
14	TRBD2	NA	TRBV2	TRBJ2-4	TGTGCCAGCAGGATAGCGGGACGCGGAAACATTCAGTACTTC	CASRIAGRGNIQYF
15	TRBD1	NA	TRBV19	TRBJ2-1	TGTGCCAGTAGTATAGGGCCAGGGGGCTACAATGAGCAGTTCTTC	CASSIGPGGYNEQFF
14	NA	NA	TRBV6-1	TRBJ1-5	TGTGCCAGCAGTGATACAGGGAACAGTCAGCCCCAGCATTTT	CASSDTGNSQPQHF
16	TRBD1	NA	TRBV5-1	TRBJ1-1	TGCGCCAGCAGCTTGGGTCCGACAGGGGTACAGACTGAAGCTTTCTTT	CASSLGPTGVQTEAFF
14	TRBD2	NA	TRBV6-5	TRBJ2-3	TGTGCCAGCAGTCCGGGACTATCCCCAGATACGCAGTATTTT	CASSPGLSPDTQYF
14	TRBD1	NA	TRBV2	TRBJ1-1	TGTGCCAGCAGGGACAGGGGGCAGAGGACTGAAGCTTTCTTT	CASRDRGQRTEAFF